These 4 T cell receptor beta chains came from one sample sequenced in a study of beta chain features in type 1 diabetes. Every bit of the isolated RNA underwent reverse transcription, so sequencing read expressed TCRB transcripts. Assay used: immunoSEQ multiplex PCR; TCRdb lists only in-frame clones, some missing. Of around 290,000 clones in the sample, around 7.3% were seen once. Source material: central memory CD4+ T cells from blood. These receptor sequences come from a young woman in good health.

The chain links TRBV27 to TRBJ1-1, with 7 bases lining up with TRBD1. The trim removed 5 bases at V and 3 bases at J, leaving 12 bases unmatched. The germline V gene has CDR1 MNHEY and CDR2 SMNVEV (reference sequence). CDR3 length: 16 amino acids. The CDR3 loop is CASSLNPDRTDTEAFF. In DNA form, the CDR3 reads TGTGCCAGCAGTCTTAACCCGGACAGGACTGACACTGAAGCTTTCTTT.

This clone was observed many times. This chain uses TRBV7-9 with TRBJ1-2, with D unclear. This CDR3 has 15 amino acids. Germline V CDR1 and CDR2: SEHNR, FQNEAQ (reference sequence). Trimming took off 4 bases at V and 6 bases at J, with 18 bases between the two ends. The CDR3 sequence is CASSSKLGTENGYTF. For the CDR3, the DNA is TGTGCCAGCAGCTCCAAGTTGGGTACCGAGAATGGCTACACCTTC. Drawing the rest from reference TRBV7-9 and TRBJ1-2, the complete variable domain is DTGVSQNPRHKITKRGQNVTFRCDPISEHNRLYWYRQTLGQGPEFLTYFQNEAQLEKSRLLSDRFSAERPKGSFSTLEIQRTEQGDSAMYLCASSSKLGTENGYTFGSGTRLTVV.

This clone was seen at least ten times. The sample carries other DNA sequences with the same CDR3. The gene calls are TRBV28 and TRBJ2-7; weak D call: TRBD2 (6 bases). This CDR3 region has 14 residues. Germline values: CDR1 MDHEN, CDR2 SYDVKM. V was shortened by 6 bases and J by 4 bases, with 16 bases between the two germline ends. CDR3 protein: CASRAGTGSYEQYV. DNA of the CDR3: TGTGCCAGCAGGGCCGGGACTGGTTCGTACGAGCAGTACGTC.

This clone was seen more than once but under ten times. This sequence joins TRBV30 and TRBJ1-1; unclear D gene. The CDR3 covers 12 residues. V was clipped by 0 bases and J by 7 bases, with 9 bases between them. Germline V CDR1 and CDR2: GTSNPN, SVGIG (reference sequence). The CDR3 DNA reads as TGTGCCTGGAGTGTAAATCGCTATGAAGCTTTCTTT. This sequence encodes CAWSVNRYEAFF.